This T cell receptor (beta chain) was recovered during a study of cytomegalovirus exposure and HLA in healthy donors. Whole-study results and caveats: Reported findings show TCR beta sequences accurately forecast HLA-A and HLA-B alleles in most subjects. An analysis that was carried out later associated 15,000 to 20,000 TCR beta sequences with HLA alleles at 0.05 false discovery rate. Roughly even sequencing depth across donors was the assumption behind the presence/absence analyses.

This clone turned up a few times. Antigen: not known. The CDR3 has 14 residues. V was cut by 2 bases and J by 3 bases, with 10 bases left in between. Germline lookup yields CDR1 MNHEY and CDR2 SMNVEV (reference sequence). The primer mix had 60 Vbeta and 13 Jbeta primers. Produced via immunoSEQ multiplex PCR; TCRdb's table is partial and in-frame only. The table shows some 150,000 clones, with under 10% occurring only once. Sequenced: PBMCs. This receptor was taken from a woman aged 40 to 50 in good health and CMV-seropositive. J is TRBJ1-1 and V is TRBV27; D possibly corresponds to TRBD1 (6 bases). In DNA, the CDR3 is TGTGCCAGCAGTTTAGGGAGGGGGGACACTGAAGCTTTCTTT. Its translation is CASSLGRGDTEAFF.